The 19 T cell receptor beta chains below all came from one sample that was sequenced in a study of blood T cell repertoires in COVID-19. Sequenced by immunoSEQ multiplex PCR; TCRdb stores in-frame clones only, minus some. The repertoire holds about 180,000 clones, with about 81% as singletons. Sequencing used peripheral blood. These TCRs come from an elderly woman with COVID-19, enrolled during active disease.

This clone appeared a few times. The chain recombines TRBV5-5 with TRBJ2-3, with D unclear. The CDR3 sequence is 13 residues long. Germline V gene data show CDR1 as SGHKS and CDR2 as YYEKEE (reference sequence). V gave up 3 bases and J gave up 2 bases, with 7 bases separating them. The CDR3 protein is CASSSWLTDTQYF. As DNA, the CDR3 is TGTGCCAGCAGCTCGTGGCTCACAGATACGCAGTATTTT.

The rearrangement links TRBV19 to TRBJ1-4, with 9 bases fitting TRBD1. J gave up 8 bases and V 3 bases, and 4 bases lay outside the gene matches. The germline gives CDR1 LNHDA, CDR2 SQIVND (reference sequence). The length of the CDR3 is 14 residues. CDR3 sequence reads: CASSITGGREKLFF. CDR3 sequence (DNA): TGTGCCAGTAGTATTACAGGGGGCCGGGAAAAACTGTTTTTT. Full variable domain (missing parts from reference TRBV19 and TRBJ1-4): DGGITQSPKYLFRKEGQNVTLSCEQNLNHDAMYWYRQDPGQGLRLIYYSQIVNDFQKGDIAEGYSVSREKKESFPLTVTSAQKNPTAFYLCASSITGGREKLFFGSGTQLSVL.

The chain links TRBV7-3 to TRBJ1-5, with a weak D call TRBD1 (6 bases). CDR1 is SGHTA and CDR2 is FQGTGA in the germline V gene. CDR3 length equals 18 residues. Trimming took 5 bases from V and 2 from J, leaving 22 bases between them. The DNA of the CDR3 is TGTGCCAGCAGCCCCCGGCCCCAGACAGGCGATTGCAATCAGCCCCAGCATTTT. It yields the protein CASSPRPQTGDCNQPQHF.

This clone was detected a few times. The chain has TRBV7-2 and TRBJ2-1; TRBD1 agrees at 7 bases. Trimming at V came to 4 bases and at J to 6 bases, leaving 6 bases not matched to a gene. The CDR3 is 14 residues long. Germline CDR1 SGHTA, CDR2 FQGNSA. The CDR3 DNA follows: TGTGCCAGCAGCTCGATCGACAGGGTCAATGAGCAGTTCTTC. Its translation is CASSSIDRVNEQFF.

This sequence joins TRBV5-5 and TRBJ2-7; tentatively, D is TRBD1 (6 bases). CDR3 length: 13 residues. Germline CDR1 and CDR2: SGHKS and YYEKEE (reference sequence). The V gene lost 2 bases and the J gene lost 6 bases, with 12 bases spanning the gap. The chain's CDR3 is CASSFSTGSEQYF. The CDR3, as DNA: TGTGCCAGCAGCTTTTCAACAGGGTCCGAGCAGTACTTC.

Comment on this clone: The junction departs from germline at one end; a sequencing error may be responsible. The chain has TRBV3-1 (or the pseudogene TRBV3-2) and TRBJ2-1, with 8 bases identical to TRBD2. Germline CDR1 reads LGHDT; CDR2 reads YNNKEL (reference sequence). The CDR3 consists of 15 residues. CDR3 sequence: CASTQERGSYNEQFF. Written as DNA, the CDR3 is TGTGCCAGCACCCAAGAGCGGGGGTCCTACAATGAGCAGTTCTTC.

The V and J genes are TRBV11-2 and TRBJ1-6; unclear D gene. CDR1 is SGHAT and CDR2 is FQNNGV in the germline V gene. CDR3 length: 14 amino acids. V dropped 3 bases and J dropped 3 bases, with 6 bases sitting between them. CDR3 coding DNA: TGTGCCAGCAGCTTTAGTCACTATAATTCACCCCTCCACTTT. Its protein is CASSFSHYNSPLHF. Supplemented by reference TRBV11-2 and TRBJ1-6, the full variable domain reads EAGVAQSPRYKIIEKRQSVAFWCNPISGHATLYWYQQILGQGPKLLIQFQNNGVVDDSQLPKDRFSAERLKGVDSTLKIQPAKLEDSAVYLCASSFSHYNSPLHFGNGTRLTVT.

The chain couples TRBV7-2 to TRBJ2-7; TRBD1 aligns across 9 bases. Per germline, CDR1 SGHTA and CDR2 FQGNSA. The CDR3 loop spans 17 amino acids. The ends lost 1 base at V and 5 bases at J; junction bases unmatched: 12. The CDR3 loop reads CASSLGYGGQGIHEQYF. CDR3 nucleotide sequence: TGTGCCAGCAGCTTAGGGTATGGGGGACAGGGAATCCACGAGCAGTACTTC.

This clone was seen only once. The chain uses TRBV7-2 and TRBJ2-7, with a weak D call TRBD1 (5 bases). This CDR3 contains 16 residues. Per germline, CDR1 SGHTA and CDR2 FQGNSA. Deletions cut 2 bases from V and 0 bases from J, with 14 bases between. The CDR3: CASSLFGRTISYEQYF. Written as DNA, the CDR3 is TGTGCCAGCAGCTTATTTGGCAGGACAATCTCCTACGAGCAGTACTTC.

The genes are TRBV2 and TRBJ2-7; TRBD2 aligns across 9 bases. In germline, CDR1 is SNHLY, CDR2 FYNNEI. The CDR3 extends over 15 amino acids. Germline trimming cut 4 bases from V and 6 bases from J; bases unmatched to any gene: 10. DNA of the CDR3: TGTGCCAGCAGTGGATCCCTTAGCGGGAGTGGCGAGCAGTACTTC. Residues: CASSGSLSGSGEQYF.

The chain uses TRBV25-1 and TRBJ2-5; 7 nucleotides match TRBD1. V lost 5 bases and J lost 1; bases outside the gene matches: 4. Germline CDR1 MGHDK, CDR2 SYGVNS. This CDR3 contains 14 residues. DNA for the CDR3: TGTGCCAGCAGTACAGACAGGGTCCAAGAGACCCAGTACTTC. It translates to CASSTDRVQETQYF.

The rearrangement links TRBV9 to TRBJ2-7; TRBD2 matches at 7 bases. Trimming cost V 0 bases and J 7 bases; bases outside gene matches: 10. The CDR3 sequence is 15 residues long. In germline, CDR1 is SGDLS, CDR2 YYNGEE. CDR3 sequence (DNA): TGTGCCAGCAGCGTAGCTTTCGCGGGAGAGGGTGAGCAGTACTTC. This codes for CASSVAFAGEGEQYF.

This chain uses TRBV7-2 with TRBJ1-1; 8 bases map to TRBD1. Germline loops: CDR1 SGHTA, CDR2 FQGNSA. CDR3 length equals 12 residues. Trimming removed 4 bases from V and 11 bases from J; junction bases left unmatched: 6. The CDR3 sequence is CASSSGQGTAFF. The CDR3 coding sequence is TGTGCCAGCAGCTCCGGACAGGGAACGGCTTTCTTT.

This clone was picked up one time. J is TRBJ2-5 and V is TRBV28; 7 bases fit TRBD1. V was clipped by 8 bases and J by 4 bases; unmatched bases: 7. Germline assignment: CDR1 MDHEN and CDR2 SYDVKM. The CDR3 extends over 13 amino acids. CDR3 sequence (DNA): TGTGCCAGCCTTGACAGGGTATTAGAGACCCAGTACTTC. This gives the protein CASLDRVLETQYF.

J is TRBJ2-3 and V is TRBV5-1; 16 bases agree with TRBD2. Germline CDR1 reads SGHRS; CDR2 reads YFSETQ. With V trimmed by 0 bases and J by 3 bases, 4 bases remained unmatched. The CDR3 runs to 18 residues. CDR3 coding DNA: TGCGCCAGCAGCTTGGGGGGACTAGCGGGAGGGAGAACAGATACGCAGTATTTT. It is translated as CASSLGGLAGGRTDTQYF.

V is TRBV5-1 and J is TRBJ1-1; D is undetermined. V was clipped by 4 bases and J by 1 base, with 17 bases between them. Looked up from germline, CDR1 is SGHRS and CDR2 is YFSETQ. This CDR3 contains 16 residues. This CDR3 is CASSPLYMGGNTEAFF. In DNA form, the CDR3 reads TGCGCCAGCAGCCCCCTATATATGGGAGGGAACACTGAAGCTTTCTTT.

The chain uses TRBV19 and TRBJ1-2; 10 positions match TRBD1. CDR1 is LNHDA, CDR2 SQIVND, per germline (reference sequence). This CDR3 has 14 amino acids. V lost 6 bases and J lost 8; bases outside the gene matches: 9. The CDR3 is CASSVDRGLRGYTF. CDR3 DNA: TGTGCCAGTAGCGTTGACAGGGGGCTACGCGGCTACACCTTC.

The chain couples TRBV19 to TRBJ2-1; D possibly corresponds to TRBD2 (6 bases). Trimming shortened V by 3 bases and J by 6 bases, and 12 bases separated the two germline ends. The CDR3 sequence is 14 residues long. The V gene's germline CDR1 is LNHDA and CDR2 SQIVND (reference sequence). The CDR3 protein is CASSMGDSRNEQFF. CDR3 nucleotide sequence: TGTGCCAGTAGTATGGGGGACTCCCGCAATGAGCAGTTCTTC.

The rearrangement joins TRBV28 to TRBJ2-7; possibly TRBD1 for D (6 bases). CDR1 is MDHEN, CDR2 SYDVKM, per germline. Trimming stripped 6 bases from V and 2 bases from J, with 14 bases between. The CDR3 extends over 14 amino acids. The CDR3 here is CASRIDTGTYEQYF. The DNA for the CDR3 is TGTGCCAGCAGAATCGATACAGGGACCTACGAGCAGTACTTC.